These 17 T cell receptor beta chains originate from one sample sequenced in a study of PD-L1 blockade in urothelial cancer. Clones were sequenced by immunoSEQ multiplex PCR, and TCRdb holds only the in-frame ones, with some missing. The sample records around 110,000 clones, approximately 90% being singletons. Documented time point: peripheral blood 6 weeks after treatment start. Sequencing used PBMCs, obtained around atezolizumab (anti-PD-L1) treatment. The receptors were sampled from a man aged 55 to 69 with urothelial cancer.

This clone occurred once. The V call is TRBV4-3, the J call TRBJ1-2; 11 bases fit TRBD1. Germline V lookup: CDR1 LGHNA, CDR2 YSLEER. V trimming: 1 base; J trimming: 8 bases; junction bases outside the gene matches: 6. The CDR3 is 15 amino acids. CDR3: CASSQGADRGQGYTF. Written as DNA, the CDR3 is TGCGCCAGCAGCCAAGGAGCGGACAGGGGGCAAGGCTACACCTTC.

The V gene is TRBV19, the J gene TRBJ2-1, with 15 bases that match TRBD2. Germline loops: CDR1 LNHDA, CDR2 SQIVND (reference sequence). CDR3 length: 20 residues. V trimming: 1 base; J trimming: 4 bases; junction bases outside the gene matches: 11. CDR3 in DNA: TGTGCCAGTAGTATAGGGGACAGGGCGGGGACTAGCGGGAGGTACAATGAGCAGTTCTTC. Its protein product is CASSIGDRAGTSGRYNEQFF.

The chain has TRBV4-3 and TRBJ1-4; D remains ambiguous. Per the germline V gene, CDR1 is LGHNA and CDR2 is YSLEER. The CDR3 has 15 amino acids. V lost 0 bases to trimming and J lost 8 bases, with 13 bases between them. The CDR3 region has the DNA TGCGCCAGCAGCCAAGATCCGGGTGTCCGGGAAAAACTGTTTTTT. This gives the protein CASSQDPGVREKLFF.

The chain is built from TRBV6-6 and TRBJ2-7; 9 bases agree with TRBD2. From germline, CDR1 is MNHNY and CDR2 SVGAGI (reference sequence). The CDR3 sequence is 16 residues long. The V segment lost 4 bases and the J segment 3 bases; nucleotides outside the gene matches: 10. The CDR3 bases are TGTGCCAGCAGTTCCTCCCGACTAGCGGTGCACTACGAGCAGTACTTC. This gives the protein CASSSSRLAVHYEQYF.

As DNA, the CDR3 is TGTGCCAGCAGTCTCTTGCGGGAAGCTTTCTTT. Translated, it gives CASSLLREAFF. This chain links TRBV28 with TRBJ1-1, with D hard to call. The V end lost 5 bases, the J end lost 8 bases, and 9 bases lay between the germline ends. CDR1 is MDHEN, CDR2 SYDVKM, per germline. This CDR3 is built from 11 residues.

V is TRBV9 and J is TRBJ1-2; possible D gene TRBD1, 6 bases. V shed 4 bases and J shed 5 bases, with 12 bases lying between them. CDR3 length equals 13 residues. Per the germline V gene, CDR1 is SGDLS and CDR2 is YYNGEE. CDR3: CASSQRQGYGYTF. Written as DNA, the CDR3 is TGTGCCAGCAGCCAACGGCAGGGGTATGGCTACACCTTC. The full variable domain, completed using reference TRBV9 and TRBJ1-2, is DSGVTQTPKHLITATGQRVTLRCSPRSGDLSVYWYQQSLDQGLQFLIQYYNGEERAKGNILERFSAQQFPDLHSELNLSSLELGDSALYFCASSQRQGYGYTFGSGTRLTVV.

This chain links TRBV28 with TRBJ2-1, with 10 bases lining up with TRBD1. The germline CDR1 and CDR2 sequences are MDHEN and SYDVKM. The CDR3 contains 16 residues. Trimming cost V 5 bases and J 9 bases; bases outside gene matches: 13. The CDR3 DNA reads TGTGCCAGCAGTCCCACCGGGACAGGGGCTGGTGGTGAGCAGTTCTTC. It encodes CASSPTGTGAGGEQFF.

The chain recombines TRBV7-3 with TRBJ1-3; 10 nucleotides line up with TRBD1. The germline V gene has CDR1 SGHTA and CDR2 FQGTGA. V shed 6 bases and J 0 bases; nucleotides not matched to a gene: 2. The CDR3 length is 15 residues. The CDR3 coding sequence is TGTGCCAGCAGTCGGGACAGGGGCTCTGGAAACACCATATATTTT. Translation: CASSRDRGSGNTIYF.

CDR3 sequence reads: CASAALAGGSGANVLTF. The DNA for the CDR3 is TGTGCCAGCGCTGCACTAGCGGGGGGCTCTGGGGCCAACGTCCTGACTTTC. The V gene is TRBV11-2, the J gene TRBJ2-6; 12 bases line up with TRBD2. The CDR3 contains 17 residues. The junction had 5 bases not matched to a gene; V was cut back by 8 bases and J by 0 bases. Per germline, CDR1 SGHAT and CDR2 FQNNGV.

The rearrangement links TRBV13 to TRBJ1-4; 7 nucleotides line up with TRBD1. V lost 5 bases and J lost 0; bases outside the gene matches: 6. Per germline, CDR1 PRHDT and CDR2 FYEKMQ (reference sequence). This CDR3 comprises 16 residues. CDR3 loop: CASSPAQGATNEKLFF. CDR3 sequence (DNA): TGTGCCAGCAGCCCTGCCCAGGGGGCAACTAATGAAAAACTGTTTTTT.

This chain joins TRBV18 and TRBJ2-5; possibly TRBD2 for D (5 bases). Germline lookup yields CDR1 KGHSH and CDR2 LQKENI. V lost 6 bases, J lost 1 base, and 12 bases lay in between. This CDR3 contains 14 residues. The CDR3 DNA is TGTGCCAGCTCCTCGAGGGCGGCCCAAGAGACCCAGTACTTC. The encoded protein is CASSSRAAQETQYF.

In nucleotides, the CDR3 is TGTGCCAGCAGCTACAGGGCGGACGGAACTGAAGCTTTCTTT. Its translation is CASSYRADGTEAFF. This chain uses TRBV7-3 with TRBJ1-1; possible D gene TRBD1, 6 bases. The CDR3 spans 14 residues. Trimming left V 4 bases short and J 5 bases short, with 14 bases between. Germline CDR1 is SGHTA and CDR2 is FQGTGA.

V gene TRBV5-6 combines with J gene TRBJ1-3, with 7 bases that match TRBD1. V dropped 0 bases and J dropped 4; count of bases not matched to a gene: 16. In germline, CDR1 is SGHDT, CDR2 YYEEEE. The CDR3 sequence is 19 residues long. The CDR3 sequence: CASSLGDSRSLSTGNTIYF. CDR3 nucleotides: TGTGCCAGCAGCTTGGGGGACAGCCGCTCTTTAAGTACAGGAAACACCATATATTTT.

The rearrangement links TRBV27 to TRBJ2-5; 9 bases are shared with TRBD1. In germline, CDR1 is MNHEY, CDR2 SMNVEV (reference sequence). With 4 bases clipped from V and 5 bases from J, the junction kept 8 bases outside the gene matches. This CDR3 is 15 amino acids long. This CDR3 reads CASSSTGQGPETQYF. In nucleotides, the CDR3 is TGTGCCAGCAGTTCCACGGGACAGGGTCCCGAGACCCAGTACTTC.

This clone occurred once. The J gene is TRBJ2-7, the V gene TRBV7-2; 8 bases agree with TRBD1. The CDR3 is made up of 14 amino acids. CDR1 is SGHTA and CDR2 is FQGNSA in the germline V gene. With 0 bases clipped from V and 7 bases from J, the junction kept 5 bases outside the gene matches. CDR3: CASSLAGQVGEQYF. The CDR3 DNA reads TGTGCCAGCAGCTTAGCGGGACAGGTGGGGGAGCAGTACTTC.

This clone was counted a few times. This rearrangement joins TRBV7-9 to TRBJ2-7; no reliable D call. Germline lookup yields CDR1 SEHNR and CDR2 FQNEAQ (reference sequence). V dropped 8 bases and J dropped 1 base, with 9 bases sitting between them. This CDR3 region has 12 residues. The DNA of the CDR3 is TGTGCCAGCGGAGACGGATCCTACGAGCAGTACTTC. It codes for CASGDGSYEQYF. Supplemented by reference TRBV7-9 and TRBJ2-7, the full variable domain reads DTGVSQNPRHKITKRGQNVTFRCDPISEHNRLYWYRQTLGQGPEFLTYFQNEAQLEKSRLLSDRFSAERPKGSFSTLEIQRTEQGDSAMYLCASGDGSYEQYFGPGTRLTVT.

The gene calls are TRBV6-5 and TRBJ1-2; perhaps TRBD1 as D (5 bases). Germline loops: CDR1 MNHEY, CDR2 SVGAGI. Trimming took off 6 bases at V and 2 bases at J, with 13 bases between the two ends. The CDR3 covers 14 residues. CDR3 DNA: TGTGCCAGCAGAAGGGGCGGCGGAAACTATGGCTACACCTTC. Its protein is CASRRGGGNYGYTF.